The text below deals with one T cell receptor beta chain. The antigen remains unidentified. The data derive from a study of TIL therapy for anti-PD-1-resistant metastatic lung cancer. Study information: A few tumors were EGFR-mutant and two were ALK-rearranged. Regarding the study as a whole: The cohort had more treatment-naive, never-smoker and oncogene-addicted patients than typical.

V dropped 1 base and J dropped 0 bases, with 8 bases sitting between them. The germline V gene encodes CDR1 SGHTA and CDR2 FQGNSA. The CDR3 contains 15 residues. This was the immunoSEQ v3 assay. Survey-level samples got approximately 2.1 million read pairs; deep-level samples got roughly 4.5-6 million. The table came from immunoSEQ multiplex PCR; TCRdb's copy has only in-frame clones and leaves some out. Here the sample spans about 13,000 clones, about 70% being singletons. Time point reported: pre-treatment sample, taken before nivolumab and TIL therapy. Most excised metastases sampled were pleural nodules or supraclavicular lymph nodes. Patients were adults with stage 4 NSCLC.

The source was tumor tissue, collected at baseline. The clonotype comes from a woman aged 30 to 85 with non-small cell lung cancer. The rearrangement joins TRBV7-2 to TRBJ2-3; perhaps TRBD1 as D (5 bases). The DNA of the CDR3 is TGTGCCAGCAGCTTAGATGCAGGGAGCACAGATACGCAGTATTTT. Translation gives CASSLDAGSTDTQYF.